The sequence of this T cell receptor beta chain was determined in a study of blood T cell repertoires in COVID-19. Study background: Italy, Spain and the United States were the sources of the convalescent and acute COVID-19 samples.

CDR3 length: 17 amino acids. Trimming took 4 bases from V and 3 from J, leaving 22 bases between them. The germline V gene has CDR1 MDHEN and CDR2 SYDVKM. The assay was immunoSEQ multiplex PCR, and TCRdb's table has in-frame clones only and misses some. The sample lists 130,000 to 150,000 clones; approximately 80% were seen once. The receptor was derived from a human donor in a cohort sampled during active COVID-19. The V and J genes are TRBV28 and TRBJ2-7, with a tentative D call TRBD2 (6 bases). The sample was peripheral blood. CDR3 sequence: CASSSSAWGSGVYEQYF. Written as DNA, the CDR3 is TGTGCCAGCAGTTCCTCCGCCTGGGGTAGCGGAGTCTACGAGCAGTACTTC.